The clone carrying this TCR beta chain was picked up many times. One entry per CDR3 protein results from TCRdb running MiXCR on the reads. Of fewer than 250,000 distinct CDR3 sequences listed, 25% to 35% are singletons. The sample belongs to a study of kidney transplant recipient with SARS-CoV-2 infection. V lost 5 bases and J 4 bases, leaving 23 bases between the germline ends. The CDR3 totals 17 residues. Germline V gene lookup returns CDR1 SSHAT and CDR2 FNYEAQ (reference sequence). This TCR came from a male patient in his 30s who had COVID-19 and was a kidney transplant recipient. Some T cells may have come from the graft donor. The rearrangement links TRBV7-7 to TRBJ1-2; D gene uncertain. This sample comprised a blood sample, obtained at baseline and around day 120 from a kidney transplant recipient. The CDR3 loop reads CASSVYYKCRKTYGYTF. DNA for the CDR3: TGTGCCAGCAGCGTATATTATAAGTGCCGAAAGACCTATGGCTACACCTTC.